This TCR beta chain was found in a study of T cell responses to AZD1222 COVID-19 vaccine. Study conclusions and caveats: Baseline seropositivity occurred in only 5 or 6 AZD1222 recipients. Repertoire sampling happened only post peak T cell response.

The CDR3 is 13 amino acids. Trimming cost V 1 base and J 9 bases, with 7 bases left between them. Germline V lookup: CDR1 KGHSY, CDR2 FQNENV. Repertoires were generated with immunoSEQ multiplex PCR, while TCRdb's copy carries only in-frame clones and drops some. The sample records 100,000 to 150,000 clones, over 80% being singletons. Note on this clone: What it recognizes is unknown.

Sequenced here: peripheral blood, sampled on day 0 of AZD1222 vaccination. This chain uses TRBV16 with TRBJ1-6; D is possibly TRBD1 (5 bases). This receptor was taken from an adult in good health. The CDR3: CASSQLRGSPLHF. The CDR3 region has the DNA TGTGCCAGCAGCCAATTGAGGGGTTCACCCCTCCACTTT.